Listed below are T cell receptor beta chains from one sample, sequenced in a study of blood T cell repertoires in COVID-19. Sequenced by immunoSEQ multiplex PCR; TCRdb stores in-frame clones only, minus some. The data contain roughly 250,000 clones, 82% of them seen just once; the ten biggest clones take up around an eighth. Sequences were obtained from peripheral blood. Receptors were obtained from an older woman with active or convalescent COVID-19. Both conserved end residues are part of each CDR3. Fields, in order: J gene, CDR3 length, V gene, D gene, clone size, CDR3 protein, CDR3 DNA. A D gene is named only where the DNA matches it firmly. Some rows mark clone size as missing; the rest say once, few, many or name a class of expanded clone.

j_call: TRBJ2-1; cdr3_length: 14; v_call: TRBV6-5; d_call: TRBD2; clone_size: .; cdr3_aa: CASRSGGGYNEQFF; cdr3_nt: TGTGCCAGCAGAAGCGGGGGGGGCTACAATGAGCAGTTCTTC
j_call: TRBJ2-1; cdr3_length: 14; v_call: TRBV5-4; d_call: TRBD2; clone_size: .; cdr3_aa: CASSLDSGGYEQFF; cdr3_nt: TGTGCCAGCAGCTTGGATAGCGGGGGGTATGAGCAGTTCTTC
j_call: TRBJ1-2; cdr3_length: 15; v_call: TRBV14; d_call: .; clone_size: .; cdr3_aa: CASSQGLTENYGYTF; cdr3_nt: TGTGCCAGCAGCCAAGGTCTAACAGAGAACTATGGCTACACCTTC
j_call: TRBJ2-3; cdr3_length: 15; v_call: TRBV29-1; d_call: TRBD1; clone_size: .; cdr3_aa: CSVERTGAVGDTQYF; cdr3_nt: TGCAGCGTTGAGCGGACAGGGGCAGTTGGAGATACGCAGTATTTT
j_call: TRBJ2-5; cdr3_length: 16; v_call: TRBV28; d_call: TRBD2; clone_size: once; cdr3_aa: CASSPVGAGIQETQYF; cdr3_nt: TGTGCCAGCAGTCCCGTAGGAGCGGGGATCCAAGAGACCCAGTACTTC
j_call: TRBJ1-2; cdr3_length: 15; v_call: TRBV18; d_call: TRBD1; clone_size: .; cdr3_aa: CASSHGQASNYGYTF; cdr3_nt: TGTGCCAGCTCCCACGGACAGGCCTCTAACTATGGCTACACCTTC
j_call: TRBJ1-1; cdr3_length: 12; v_call: TRBV25-1; d_call: .; clone_size: .; cdr3_aa: CASSNRGYGAFF; cdr3_nt: TGTGCCAGCAGTAATAGGGGGTACGGAGCTTTCTTT
j_call: TRBJ2-3; cdr3_length: 15; v_call: TRBV19; d_call: TRBD2; clone_size: .; cdr3_aa: CASMKRGGRTDTQYF; cdr3_nt: TGTGCCAGTATGAAGCGGGGGGGACGCACAGATACGCAGTATTTT
j_call: TRBJ2-2; cdr3_length: 14; v_call: TRBV2; d_call: .; clone_size: .; cdr3_aa: CASSEGRGPGELFF; cdr3_nt: TGTGCCAGCAGTGAAGGGCGGGGCCCCGGGGAGCTGTTTTTT
j_call: TRBJ2-3; cdr3_length: 14; v_call: TRBV5-1; d_call: .; clone_size: .; cdr3_aa: CASSLGGYTDTQYF; cdr3_nt: TGCGCCAGCAGCTTGGGAGGTTACACAGATACGCAGTATTTT
j_call: TRBJ1-4; cdr3_length: 15; v_call: TRBV19; d_call: .; clone_size: .; cdr3_aa: CASSIAGATNEKLFF; cdr3_nt: TGTGCCAGTAGTATAGCTGGAGCAACTAATGAAAAACTGTTTTTT
j_call: TRBJ1-1; cdr3_length: 14; v_call: TRBV19; d_call: .; clone_size: .; cdr3_aa: CASNMGRRNTEAFF; cdr3_nt: TGTGCCAGTAACATGGGGAGGAGGAACACTGAAGCTTTCTTT
j_call: TRBJ1-1; cdr3_length: 17; v_call: TRBV13; d_call: .; clone_size: .; cdr3_aa: CASSVKRAGVENTEAFF; cdr3_nt: TGTGCCAGCAGCGTGAAACGGGCAGGGGTCGAGAACACTGAAGCTTTCTTT
j_call: TRBJ2-5; cdr3_length: 13; v_call: TRBV6-1; d_call: .; clone_size: .; cdr3_aa: CASSDFLQETQYF; cdr3_nt: TGTGCCAGCAGTGATTTCCTCCAAGAGACCCAGTACTTC
j_call: TRBJ1-1; cdr3_length: 15; v_call: TRBV7-9; d_call: TRBD1; clone_size: .; cdr3_aa: CASSSWTGEGTEAFF; cdr3_nt: TGTGCCAGCAGCTCCTGGACAGGGGAAGGCACTGAAGCTTTCTTT
j_call: TRBJ2-7; cdr3_length: 13; v_call: TRBV6-2/TRBV6-3; d_call: .; clone_size: .; cdr3_aa: CASSAASRYEQYF; cdr3_nt: TGTGCCAGCAGTGCTGCTAGCAGATACGAGCAGTACTTC
j_call: TRBJ1-1; cdr3_length: 13; v_call: TRBV3-1/TRBV3-2; d_call: TRBD1; clone_size: .; cdr3_aa: CASKTGGFTEAFF; cdr3_nt: TGTGCCAGTAAGACAGGGGGCTTCACTGAAGCTTTCTTT
j_call: TRBJ1-1; cdr3_length: 12; v_call: TRBV6-5; d_call: TRBD1; clone_size: .; cdr3_aa: CASSDGTGPAFF; cdr3_nt: TGTGCCAGCAGCGACGGGACAGGGCCGGCTTTCTTT
j_call: TRBJ2-2; cdr3_length: 13; v_call: TRBV19; d_call: .; clone_size: .; cdr3_aa: CASSRQGTGELFF; cdr3_nt: TGTGCCAGTAGTCGGCAGGGCACCGGGGAGCTGTTTTTT
j_call: TRBJ1-1; cdr3_length: 15; v_call: TRBV28; d_call: TRBD1; clone_size: .; cdr3_aa: CASISGQGRQFEAFF; cdr3_nt: TGTGCCAGTATTTCTGGACAGGGGAGACAGTTTGAAGCTTTCTTT
j_call: TRBJ2-7; cdr3_length: 15; v_call: TRBV7-3; d_call: TRBD2; clone_size: .; cdr3_aa: CASSLVPGGAYEQYF; cdr3_nt: TGTGCCAGCAGCTTAGTGCCCGGGGGGGCCTACGAGCAGTACTTC
j_call: TRBJ2-1; cdr3_length: 15; v_call: TRBV9; d_call: TRBD1; clone_size: .; cdr3_aa: CASSHRDSPYNEQFF; cdr3_nt: TGTGCCAGCAGCCACCGGGACAGCCCCTACAATGAGCAGTTCTTC
j_call: TRBJ1-2; cdr3_length: 15; v_call: TRBV4-3; d_call: .; clone_size: .; cdr3_aa: CASSEREGGYYGYTF; cdr3_nt: TGCGCCAGCAGCGAAAGGGAGGGGGGCTACTATGGCTACACCTTC
j_call: TRBJ1-5; cdr3_length: 15; v_call: TRBV19; d_call: TRBD1; clone_size: few; cdr3_aa: CASSIEGTGNQPQHF; cdr3_nt: TGTGCCAGTAGTATAGAAGGGACAGGCAATCAGCCCCAGCATTTT
j_call: TRBJ2-1; cdr3_length: 11; v_call: TRBV6-6; d_call: .; clone_size: .; cdr3_aa: CASSKQIEQFF; cdr3_nt: TGTGCCAGCAGTAAACAAATTGAGCAGTTCTTC
j_call: TRBJ1-3; cdr3_length: 14; v_call: TRBV30; d_call: .; clone_size: .; cdr3_aa: CAWSRDNSGNTIYF; cdr3_nt: TGTGCCTGGAGTCGGGACAACTCTGGAAACACCATATATTTT
j_call: TRBJ2-1; cdr3_length: 15; v_call: TRBV7-6; d_call: TRBD1; clone_size: .; cdr3_aa: CASSFGTGPYNEQFF; cdr3_nt: TGTGCCAGCAGCTTCGGGACAGGCCCCTACAATGAGCAGTTCTTC
j_call: TRBJ2-6; cdr3_length: 17; v_call: TRBV19; d_call: TRBD1; clone_size: .; cdr3_aa: CASSVGTGGYGANVLTF; cdr3_nt: TGTGCCAGTAGTGTCGGGACAGGGGGATATGGGGCCAACGTCCTGACTTTC
j_call: TRBJ2-1; cdr3_length: 16; v_call: TRBV4-3; d_call: TRBD1; clone_size: once; cdr3_aa: CASSQDGQGAWNEQFF; cdr3_nt: TGCGCCAGCAGCCAAGATGGACAGGGGGCTTGGAATGAGCAGTTCTTC
j_call: TRBJ2-1; cdr3_length: 15; v_call: TRBV7-2; d_call: TRBD2; clone_size: once; cdr3_aa: CASSFSGGSYNEQFF; cdr3_nt: TGTGCCAGCAGCTTCAGCGGGGGGTCCTACAATGAGCAGTTCTTC
j_call: TRBJ1-4; cdr3_length: 15; v_call: TRBV6-2/TRBV6-3; d_call: .; clone_size: .; cdr3_aa: CASSLPTKTGKKLFF; cdr3_nt: TGTGCCAGCAGTTTACCTACTAAAACAGGGAAAAAACTGTTTTTT
j_call: TRBJ1-2; cdr3_length: 13; v_call: TRBV12-3/TRBV12-4; d_call: .; clone_size: few; cdr3_aa: CASSFNRDYGYTF; cdr3_nt: TGTGCCAGCAGTTTTAACAGGGACTATGGCTACACCTTC
j_call: TRBJ1-2; cdr3_length: 12; v_call: TRBV5-6; d_call: .; clone_size: .; cdr3_aa: CASSVTDYGYTF; cdr3_nt: TGTGCCAGCAGCGTGACAGATTATGGCTACACCTTC
j_call: TRBJ2-3; cdr3_length: 14; v_call: TRBV11-2; d_call: TRBD2; clone_size: .; cdr3_aa: CASSFTSGSGTQYF; cdr3_nt: TGTGCCAGCAGCTTTACTAGCGGGTCCGGGACGCAGTATTTT
j_call: TRBJ1-4; cdr3_length: 14; v_call: TRBV19; d_call: TRBD1; clone_size: .; cdr3_aa: CASSGQALNEKLFF; cdr3_nt: TGTGCCAGTAGCGGACAGGCACTTAATGAAAAACTGTTTTTT
j_call: TRBJ1-1; cdr3_length: 12; v_call: TRBV19; d_call: .; clone_size: .; cdr3_aa: CASSMVGSEAFF; cdr3_nt: TGTGCCAGTAGTATGGTTGGGAGTGAAGCTTTCTTT
j_call: TRBJ1-1; cdr3_length: 15; v_call: TRBV6-5; d_call: TRBD1; clone_size: .; cdr3_aa: CASLTWGTGGTEAFF; cdr3_nt: TGTGCCAGCCTGACCTGGGGGACAGGGGGAACTGAAGCTTTCTTT
j_call: TRBJ1-2; cdr3_length: 13; v_call: TRBV12-3/TRBV12-4; d_call: .; clone_size: .; cdr3_aa: CASPGRNREGYTF; cdr3_nt: TGTGCCAGCCCCGGACGGAACAGGGAGGGCTACACCTTC
j_call: TRBJ1-6; cdr3_length: 15; v_call: TRBV6-5; d_call: TRBD1; clone_size: .; cdr3_aa: CASSYSGDRDYPLHF; cdr3_nt: TGTGCCAGCAGTTACTCAGGAGACAGGGATTACCCCCTCCACTTT
j_call: TRBJ2-5; cdr3_length: 15; v_call: TRBV6-5; d_call: TRBD1; clone_size: .; cdr3_aa: CASNNRGAGAETQYF; cdr3_nt: TGTGCCAGCAATAACAGGGGGGCGGGTGCTGAGACCCAGTACTTC
j_call: TRBJ1-3; cdr3_length: 17; v_call: TRBV5-1; d_call: TRBD1; clone_size: .; cdr3_aa: CASSLGIQGDSGNTIYF; cdr3_nt: TGCGCCAGCAGCTTGGGGATCCAGGGGGATTCTGGAAACACCATATATTTT
j_call: TRBJ1-5; cdr3_length: 15; v_call: TRBV6-2/TRBV6-3; d_call: .; clone_size: .; cdr3_aa: CASSYSSRGSQPQHF; cdr3_nt: TGTGCCAGCAGTTACTCGAGCAGGGGAAGTCAGCCCCAGCATTTT
j_call: TRBJ2-2; cdr3_length: 15; v_call: TRBV2; d_call: .; clone_size: .; cdr3_aa: CASKEGAEDTGELFF; cdr3_nt: TGTGCCAGCAAGGAGGGGGCGGAGGACACCGGGGAGCTGTTTTTT
j_call: TRBJ1-1; cdr3_length: 14; v_call: TRBV4-3; d_call: TRBD1; clone_size: .; cdr3_aa: CASSQETGWTEAFF; cdr3_nt: TGCGCCAGCAGCCAAGAGACAGGGTGGACTGAAGCTTTCTTT
j_call: TRBJ2-1; cdr3_length: 19; v_call: TRBV7-6; d_call: TRBD2; clone_size: .; cdr3_aa: CASSLVLVLGAGVNPQQFF; cdr3_nt: TGTGCCAGCAGCTTAGTCCTCGTATTAGGAGCGGGGGTAAACCCCCAGCAGTTCTTC
j_call: TRBJ2-1; cdr3_length: 14; v_call: TRBV6-5; d_call: TRBD2; clone_size: .; cdr3_aa: CASGGLAGVGEQFF; cdr3_nt: TGTGCCAGCGGCGGACTAGCGGGGGTTGGTGAGCAGTTCTTC
j_call: TRBJ2-7; cdr3_length: 15; v_call: TRBV5-1; d_call: .; clone_size: once; cdr3_aa: CASSVGAPTVYEQYF; cdr3_nt: TGCGCCAGCAGCGTGGGGGCCCCGACAGTCTACGAGCAGTACTTC
j_call: TRBJ2-1; cdr3_length: 16; v_call: TRBV7-2; d_call: TRBD1; clone_size: .; cdr3_aa: CASSPRATGGYNEQFF; cdr3_nt: TGTGCCAGCAGCCCCCGGGCCACAGGGGGCTACAATGAGCAGTTCTTC
j_call: TRBJ1-4; cdr3_length: 14; v_call: TRBV9; d_call: .; clone_size: .; cdr3_aa: CASSVGSAGEKLFF; cdr3_nt: TGTGCCAGCAGCGTAGGATCGGCGGGCGAAAAACTGTTTTTT
j_call: TRBJ1-3; cdr3_length: 20; v_call: TRBV21-1; d_call: .; clone_size: .; cdr3_aa: CASSKLGKLQGPYSGNTIYF; cdr3_nt: TGTGCCAGCAGCAAACTCGGTAAGCTACAGGGCCCTTACTCTGGAAACACCATATATTTT
j_call: TRBJ2-5; cdr3_length: 15; v_call: TRBV6-5; d_call: TRBD2; clone_size: .; cdr3_aa: CASRGGLAGRETQYF; cdr3_nt: TGTGCCAGCAGGGGCGGACTAGCGGGGCGGGAGACCCAGTACTTC